This TCR beta chain was captured by sequencing in a study of technical replicates of blood from several donors (dated by TCRdb to about 2017). Receptor amplification or capture employed the immunoSEQ multiplex PCR assay. TCRdb retrieved this table from immuneACCESS and kept in-frame rearrangements only. Not all clones are present; in checked studies, unresolved V genes account for under half, and no reason is known for the remainder. The sample contains 45,000 to 60,000 clones, 86% of them found a single time. Roughly 5.2% of the sample is taken by the ten largest. A note on this clone: What this receptor recognizes is not known. No base qualities exist here, and no much larger clone lies one base off it.

Trimming accounts for 1 base at V and 3 bases at J, while the number of junction bases matched to no gene is 6. The germline V gene specifies SGHVS as CDR1 and FNYEAQ as CDR2. Taken from cysteine to phenylalanine, the CDR3 has 16 residues. Kept here is only the CDR3 DNA, which spans 48 bases and is read in frame from base 1. This sequence uses TRBV7-6 and TRBJ2-7, with TRBD2 identical over 10 junction bases. The source material was PBMCs. The clonotype comes from a human donor in good health. Some clones in this sample may be carry-over from other donors' samples. The CDR3 protein: CASSLVPSGSLYEQYF. In nucleotide form, the sequence is TGTGCCAGCAGCTTAGTCCCTAGCGGGAGCCTCTACGAGCAGTACTTC. Outside the CDR3, residues come from the reference TRBV7-6 and TRBJ2-7 proteins, so the full variable domain is: GAGVSQSPRYKVTKRGQDVALRCDPISGHVSLYWYRQALGQGPEFLTYFNYEAQQDKSGLPNDRFSAERPEGSISTLTIQRTEQRDSAMYRCASSLVPSGSLYEQYFGPGTRLTVT.